Below are 16 T cell receptor beta chains sequenced from a single sample in a study of T cells after yellow fever vaccination. TCRdb recomputed calls from the 5' RACE reads with MiXCR, one row per CDR3 protein. This table has over 300,000 distinct CDR3 sequences, around 7.3% appearing once. The starting material was PBMCs, obtained about 49 days after the first yellow fever vaccination. Source of these receptors: a man aged 18 to 35 who received the YFV17D yellow fever vaccine.

This clonotype has a single count. The chain carries TRBV2 and TRBJ2-7, with D perhaps assigned TRBD1 or TRBD2 (5 bases each). Germline assignment: CDR1 SNHLY and CDR2 FYNNEI. V lost 6 bases, J lost 7 bases, and 16 bases lay in between. The CDR3 spans 13 residues. For the CDR3, the DNA is TGTGCCAGCAGGGGGCCCCGGGGCTGGGAGCAGTACTTC. Protein sequence: CASRGPRGWEQYF.

This clonotype came up a few times. The chain combines TRBV7-2 with TRBJ2-5, with D perhaps assigned TRBD1 or TRBD2 (7 bases each). CDR1 and CDR2 (germline): SGHTA, FQGNSA. CDR3 length equals 15 residues. V was pared by 4 bases and J by 1 base, with 13 bases between. CDR3 sequence: CASSSQGGGQETQYF. CDR3 bases: TGTGCCAGCAGCTCCCAGGGGGGGGGCCAAGAGACCCAGTACTTC. Complete variable domain (other parts from reference TRBV7-2 and TRBJ2-5): GAGVSQSPSNKVTEKGKDVELRCDPISGHTALYWYRQSLGQGLEFLIYFQGNSAPDKSGLPSDRFSAERTGGSVSTLTIQRTQQEDSAVYLCASSSQGGGQETQYFGPGTRLLVL.

Points on this clonotype: This may stem from a read error, because a much larger clone lies one nucleotide away. This chain uses TRBV7-9 with TRBJ2-1; 12 bases line up with TRBD2. Germline V gives CDR1 SEHNR, CDR2 FQNEAQ (reference sequence). Unmatched junction bases numbered 6, after V lost 5 bases and J lost 7 bases. This CDR3 region has 15 residues. As DNA, the CDR3 is TGTGCCAGCAGCCCCCTAGCGGGGGGGGTGAATGAGCAGTTCTTC. Translating gives CASSPLAGGVNEQFF.

The chain couples TRBV7-9 to TRBJ2-2; unclear D gene. The CDR3 sequence is 17 residues long. Trimming removed 5 bases at V and 8 bases at J, with 24 bases between. The germline V gene has CDR1 SEHNR and CDR2 FQNEAQ (reference sequence). The CDR3 DNA is TGTGCCAGCAGCCCTCCTGTCGCCGGGTATTCAACTGGGGAGCTGTTTTTT. It yields the protein CASSPPVAGYSTGELFF. Full variable domain (missing parts from reference TRBV7-9 and TRBJ2-2): DTGVSQNPRHKITKRGQNVTFRCDPISEHNRLYWYRQTLGQGPEFLTYFQNEAQLEKSRLLSDRFSAERPKGSFSTLEIQRTEQGDSAMYLCASSPPVAGYSTGELFFGEGSRLTVL.

This clonotype was recorded a few times. V and J are TRBV7-2 and TRBJ1-4; 9 bases fit TRBD1. V trimming: 5 bases; J trimming: 3 bases; junction bases outside the gene matches: 7. The CDR3 length is 16 residues. Germline V gene lookup returns CDR1 SGHTA and CDR2 FQGNSA. CDR3 coding DNA: TGTGCCAGCAGCAAACAGGGGGCGAGGGCTAATGAAAAACTGTTTTTT. Its translation: CASSKQGARANEKLFF.

This clonotype appeared a few times. This sequence joins TRBV11-2 and TRBJ2-2, with 9 bases lining up with TRBD2. Germline V gene lookup returns CDR1 SGHAT and CDR2 FQNNGV. The V and J ends lost 3 bases and 3 bases, in that order; junction bases with no gene match: 11. This CDR3 is built from 18 residues. The CDR3 loop is CASSFPGVAGVHTGELFF. The CDR3 nucleotides are TGTGCCAGCAGCTTCCCCGGGGTAGCGGGGGTTCACACCGGGGAGCTGTTTTTT.

The CDR3 DNA reads TGTGCCAGCAGGCCGGGACTAGCGACCGGGGGGTCATACAATGAGCAGTTCTTC. Protein sequence: CASRPGLATGGSYNEQFF. The V gene is TRBV5-4, the J gene TRBJ2-1, with 10 bases matching TRBD2. The CDR3 runs to 18 residues. With V trimmed by 5 bases and J by 4 bases, 15 bases remained unmatched. Germline CDR1 SGHNT, CDR2 YYREEE (reference sequence).

This chain connects TRBV6-6 to TRBJ1-1, with D hard to call. The CDR3 sequence is 12 residues long. Germline V gene lookup returns CDR1 MNHNY and CDR2 SVGAGI (reference sequence). V dropped 5 bases and J dropped 6 bases, with 10 bases sitting between them. The CDR3 coding sequence is TGTGCCAGCAGTCCAATCGGGTCTGAAGCTTTCTTT. This codes for CASSPIGSEAFF.

The chain couples TRBV4-1 to TRBJ2-3; D is possibly TRBD1 (5 bases). The CDR3 consists of 22 residues. Trimming took off 3 bases at V and 0 bases at J, with 31 bases between the two ends. The germline V gene has CDR1 MGHRA and CDR2 YSYEKL. CDR3: CASSQPRDLGQTDKHSTDTQYF. CDR3 sequence (DNA): TGCGCCAGCAGCCAGCCAAGGGATCTCGGACAAACAGACAAACATAGCACAGATACGCAGTATTTT.

This chain joins TRBV6-6 and TRBJ2-7; D call uncertain. The germline gives CDR1 MNHNY, CDR2 SVGAGI (reference sequence). CDR3 length: 13 residues. V was trimmed by 5 bases and J by 2 bases, leaving 10 bases between them. The CDR3 loop is CASSADNTYEQYF. The CDR3 nucleotides are TGTGCCAGCAGTGCTGACAACACCTACGAGCAGTACTTC.

The genes are TRBV5-6 and TRBJ1-1, with TRBD1 matching over 7 bases. The germline V gene encodes CDR1 SGHDT and CDR2 YYEEEE. The CDR3 has 14 residues. Trimming took 5 bases from V and 2 from J; bases not matched to a gene: 6. The CDR3 region is CASRRQGRNTEAFF. The DNA for the CDR3 is TGTGCCAGCAGGCGACAGGGTCGAAACACTGAAGCTTTCTTT.

The V and J genes are TRBV19 and TRBJ1-1, with 7 bases aligning to TRBD1. This CDR3 has 13 residues. Germline lookup yields CDR1 LNHDA and CDR2 SQIVND (reference sequence). J was trimmed by 4 bases and V by 9 bases; bases with no gene match: 8. The CDR3 region is CASHRGLGTEAFF. The CDR3, as DNA: TGTGCCAGCCACAGGGGATTGGGCACTGAAGCTTTCTTT.

This clonotype was picked up a small number of times. The rearrangement joins TRBV20-1 to TRBJ2-1, with D unresolved. Germline V gene sequence: CDR1 DFQATT, CDR2 SNEGSKA (reference sequence). The V end lost 6 bases, the J end lost 0 bases, and 15 bases lay between the germline ends. The CDR3 length is 15 residues. CDR3 DNA sequence: TGCAGTGCAAACCCGACGGTAAGCTCCTACAATGAGCAGTTCTTC. Protein product: CSANPTVSSYNEQFF.

This clonotype was counted a few times. The V and J genes are TRBV11-2 and TRBJ2-5; unclear D gene. Germline lookup yields CDR1 SGHAT and CDR2 FQNNGV. V was pared by 8 bases and J by 0 bases, with 13 bases between. The CDR3 has 14 amino acids. This CDR3 is CASWSDSYQETQYF. The DNA for the CDR3 is TGTGCCAGCTGGAGCGACTCGTACCAAGAGACCCAGTACTTC.

This clonotype has a count of ten or more. The V call is TRBV4-2, the J call TRBJ2-1; 7 nucleotides match TRBD1. The V gene's germline CDR1 is LGHNA and CDR2 YNFKEQ. Trimming cost V 1 base and J 6 bases; bases outside gene matches: 3. The CDR3 is made up of 14 amino acids. The CDR3, as DNA: TGTGCCAGCAGCCAAGGGACAGGTGGCAATGAGCAGTTCTTC. This gives the protein CASSQGTGGNEQFF.

The J gene is TRBJ2-3, the V gene TRBV7-2, with D perhaps TRBD1 (6 bases). V lost 4 bases, J lost 2 bases, and 16 bases lay in between. The length of the CDR3 is 16 residues. Germline CDR1 reads SGHTA; CDR2 reads FQGNSA. The CDR3 here is CASSSNRARLTDTQYF. CDR3 nucleotide sequence: TGTGCCAGCAGCTCTAACAGGGCTCGCCTCACAGATACGCAGTATTTT.